This T cell receptor (beta chain) was obtained from a study of blood T cell repertoires in COVID-19. TCRdb's table, derived via immunoSEQ multiplex PCR, lists solely in-frame clones and lacks some. The data show approximately 250,000 clones, 86% seen once. Trimming cost V 7 bases and J 0 bases; bases outside gene matches: 10. The CDR3 covers 15 residues. Germline assignment: CDR1 SGHRS and CDR2 YFSETQ. The sequence derives from a man between 25 and 39 years old who had recovered from COVID-19. The chain recombines TRBV5-1 with TRBJ2-7, with 7 bases lining up with TRBD1. Sequences were obtained from peripheral blood. CDR3 DNA sequence: TGCGCCAGCGGCATACAGGGGTCGCACTCCTACGAGCAGTACTTC. Translated: CASGIQGSHSYEQYF. The full variable domain, completed using reference TRBV5-1 and TRBJ2-7, is KAGVTQTPRYLIKTRGQQVTLSCSPISGHRSVSWYQQTPGQGLQFLFEYFSETQRNKGNFPGRFSGRQFSNSRSEMNVSTLELGDSALYLCASGIQGSHSYEQYFGPGTRLTVT.